Sequencing of this T cell receptor beta chain was carried out in a study of T cell responses to AZD1222 COVID-19 vaccine. Points from the study as a whole: The study found Spike-specific TCR breadth and depth rose after two AZD1222 doses. The donor cohort was predominantly white British with a female majority, and clonal diversity may have been underestimated.

Concerning this clone: What it binds is not known.

The germline V gene encodes CDR1 SGHTA and CDR2 FQGTGA. V lost 3 bases to trimming and J lost 4 bases, with 14 bases between them. The CDR3 spans 15 residues. Produced via immunoSEQ multiplex PCR; TCRdb's table is partial and in-frame only. This table has 95,000 to 150,000 clones, about 89% appearing once. Sequencing used peripheral blood, obtained on day 0 of AZD1222 vaccination. This chain uses TRBV7-3 with TRBJ2-3, with D possibly being TRBD2 (6 bases). This sequence was found in an adult in good health. The CDR3 coding sequence is TGTGCCAGCAGCTTTTACGGGGGTGCCCCAGATACGCAGTATTTT. Encoded protein: CASSFYGGAPDTQYF.